The present T cell receptor (beta chain) was sequenced within a study of shared clonotypes between healthy human individuals. To note about this clone: A far larger clone is one base from this, pointing to a likely read error.

Germline-derived CDR1 and CDR2 are GTSNPN and SVGIG (reference sequence). The length of the CDR3 is 14 residues. Assay used: immunoSEQ multiplex PCR; TCRdb lists only in-frame clones, some missing. The sample has about 460,000 clones, roughly three quarters seen once; the top ten hold approximately 12%. Sequenced sample: PBMCs. The source is a middle-aged woman in good health. Some clones in this sample may be carry-over from other donors' samples. The chain uses TRBV30 and TRBJ2-1, with D perhaps given as TRBD1 or TRBD2 (5 bases each). CDR3 DNA sequence: TGTGCCTGGAGTGGGGGGATCCCTTACAATGGGCAGTTCTTC. Translation gives CAWSGGIPYNGQFF.